The T cell receptor (beta chain) described here comes from a study of cytomegalovirus exposure and HLA in healthy donors. The overall study: Unique TCR beta sequences numbering about 100 million came from about 180 million T cells in an earlier analysis.

PCR primers comprised 60 Vbeta and 13 Jbeta primers. The repertoire was sequenced with immunoSEQ multiplex PCR; TCRdb's copy has only in-frame clones and lacks some. Among about 250,000 clones listed, around 83% were seen once. The CDR3 covers 15 residues. CDR1 SGHNT and CDR2 YYREEE come from the germline V gene (reference sequence). V lost 8 bases, J lost 0 bases, and 4 bases stayed unmatched. This chain joins TRBV5-4 and TRBJ2-1; 11 bases fit TRBD2. This receptor was identified in a girl under 10 years old in good health and CMV-seronegative. The sequenced sample consisted of PBMCs. The CDR3 nucleotides read TGTGCCAGTAGCGGGGGGGAAAGCTCCTACAATGAGCAGTTCTTC. It is translated as CASSGGESSYNEQFF.